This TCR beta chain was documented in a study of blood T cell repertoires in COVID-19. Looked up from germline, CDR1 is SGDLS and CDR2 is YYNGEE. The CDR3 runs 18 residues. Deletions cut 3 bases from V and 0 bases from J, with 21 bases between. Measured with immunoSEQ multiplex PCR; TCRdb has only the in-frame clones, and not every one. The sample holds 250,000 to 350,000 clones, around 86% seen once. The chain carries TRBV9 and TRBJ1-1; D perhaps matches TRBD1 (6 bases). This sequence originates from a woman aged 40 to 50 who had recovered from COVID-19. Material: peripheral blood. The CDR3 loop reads CASSAIGTSRLMNTEAFF. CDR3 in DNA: TGTGCCAGCAGCGCTATCGGGACAAGTCGACTTATGAACACTGAAGCTTTCTTT. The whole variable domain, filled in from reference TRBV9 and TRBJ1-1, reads DSGVTQTPKHLITATGQRVTLRCSPRSGDLSVYWYQQSLDQGLQFLIQYYNGEERAKGNILERFSAQQFPDLHSELNLSSLELGDSALYFCASSAIGTSRLMNTEAFFGQGTRLTVV.